These 18 T cell receptor beta chains originate from one sample sequenced in a study of cytomegalovirus exposure and HLA in healthy donors. Primers for the PCR totalled 60 Vbeta and 13 Jbeta. Profiled with immunoSEQ multiplex PCR; TCRdb holds only in-frame clones, not every one. The repertoire holds 130,000 to 150,000 clones, with approximately 80% as singletons. Sequencing was performed on PBMCs. Source of these receptors: a man aged 35-49 years in good health and CMV-seropositive.

The chain links TRBV6-5 to TRBJ1-2, with D unresolved. Germline values: CDR1 MNHEY, CDR2 SVGAGI. V was clipped by 2 bases and J by 4 bases, with 8 bases between them. The CDR3 is 13 amino acids. This chain's CDR3 is CASSYAGSYGYTF. CDR3 coding DNA: TGTGCCAGCAGTTACGCAGGATCCTATGGCTACACCTTC.

The rearrangement uses TRBV6-5 and TRBJ1-1; tentatively, D is TRBD1 (5 bases). Trimming removed 2 bases from V and 3 bases from J, with 13 bases in between. The germline V gene has CDR1 MNHEY and CDR2 SVGAGI. This CDR3 region has 15 residues. The CDR3 DNA follows: TGTGCCAGCAGTTACAAGGGGTACTCGGACACTGAAGCTTTCTTT. Amino acid sequence: CASSYKGYSDTEAFF.

The chain links TRBV7-8 to TRBJ2-3; D is unclear. The CDR3 is 15 amino acids. The germline CDR1 and CDR2 sequences are SGHVS and FQNEAQ. V lost 1 base, J lost 5 bases, and 13 bases lay in between. Written as DNA, the CDR3 is TGTGCCAGCAGCTTAGGAGGCGGTTCGATAGATACGCAGTATTTT. Amino acid sequence: CASSLGGGSIDTQYF. The full variable domain, rest sourced from reference TRBV7-8 and TRBJ2-3, is GAGVSQSPRYKVAKRGQDVALRCDPISGHVSLFWYQQALGQGPEFLTYFQNEAQLDKSGLPSDRFFAERPEGSVSTLKIQRTQQEDSAVYLCASSLGGGSIDTQYFGPGTRLTVL.

This chain connects TRBV18 to TRBJ2-2, with D unresolved. There are 16 residues in the CDR3. V lost 6 bases, J lost 1 base, and 15 bases lay in between. Germline-derived CDR1 and CDR2 are KGHSH and LQKENI. CDR3 region: CASSHRVFLNTGELFF. In nucleotides, the CDR3 is TGTGCCAGCTCTCACCGGGTGTTTTTGAACACCGGGGAGCTGTTTTTT.

The chain recombines TRBV18 with TRBJ2-5; 7 bases match TRBD2. V lost 3 bases and J lost 5; bases outside the gene matches: 9. CDR3 length: 15 amino acids. Germline V gene lookup returns CDR1 KGHSH and CDR2 LQKENI. DNA of the CDR3: TGTGCCAGCTCACCTCCGGGGCGGCGGGGGGAGACCCAGTACTTC. This gives the protein CASSPPGRRGETQYF. The variable domain in full, completed from reference TRBV18 and TRBJ2-5, reads NAGVMQNPRHLVRRRGQEARLRCSPMKGHSHVYWYRQLPEEGLKFMVYLQKENIIDESGMPKERFSAEFPKEGPSILRIQQVVRGDSAAYFCASSPPGRRGETQYFGPGTRLLVL.

The V call is TRBV28, the J call TRBJ1-5, with D tentatively TRBD1 (5 bases). Germline V lookup: CDR1 MDHEN, CDR2 SYDVKM. The CDR3 spans 16 residues. V lost 2 bases to trimming and J lost 4 bases, with 15 bases between them. The CDR3 DNA reads as TGTGCCAGCAGTTTAGGGGCATTCGCAGCAAATCAGCCCCAGCATTTT. Amino acids: CASSLGAFAANQPQHF.

A single count supports this clone. The junction does not match germline at one end; this may be a read error. The rearrangement joins TRBV7-9 to TRBJ1-1; D remains ambiguous. Germline V gene data show CDR1 as SEHNR and CDR2 as FQNEAQ (reference sequence). The CDR3 has 15 amino acids. CDR3 in amino acids: CSSSLYPTPNTEAFF. The DNA of the CDR3 is TGTTCCAGCAGCTTATACCCAACACCGAACACTGAAGCTTTCTTT.

The chain combines TRBV5-5 with TRBJ1-2; 10 positions agree with TRBD1. This CDR3 is 18 amino acids long. Germline values: CDR1 SGHKS, CDR2 YYEKEE (reference sequence). Germline trimming cut 2 bases from V and 6 bases from J; bases unmatched to any gene: 16. This chain's CDR3 is CASSFYGDRGFLGDGYTF. DNA of the CDR3: TGTGCCAGCAGCTTCTATGGGGACAGGGGTTTTCTTGGGGATGGCTACACCTTC.

The V gene is TRBV9, the J gene TRBJ2-4; D remains unclear. The germline CDR1 and CDR2 sequences are SGDLS and YYNGEE. This CDR3 is 13 amino acids long. Trimming took 4 bases from V and 6 from J, leaving 11 bases between them. The CDR3 is CASSLGPVNIQYF. The DNA of the CDR3 is TGTGCCAGCAGCTTAGGGCCTGTAAACATTCAGTACTTC. The complete variable domain, with remaining parts taken from reference TRBV9 and TRBJ2-4, reads DSGVTQTPKHLITATGQRVTLRCSPRSGDLSVYWYQQSLDQGLQFLIQYYNGEERAKGNILERFSAQQFPDLHSELNLSSLELGDSALYFCASSLGPVNIQYFGAGTRLSVL.

V gene TRBV4-1 combines with J gene TRBJ2-1; 13 nucleotides align to TRBD2. CDR3 length: 18 residues. Germline-derived CDR1 and CDR2 are MGHRA and YSYEKL. Losses at the gene ends were 4 bases for V and 7 bases for J; bases not matched to a gene: 13. The CDR3 sequence is CASSLTILAGGPRNEQFF. The CDR3 DNA sequence: TGCGCCAGCAGCCTAACAATACTAGCGGGAGGGCCTCGGAATGAGCAGTTCTTC.

CDR3 region: CASSQASLSYEQYF. The CDR3 bases are TGTGCCAGCAGTCAAGCTTCCCTCTCCTACGAGCAGTACTTC. The chain couples TRBV9 to TRBJ2-7; D not certain. The CDR3 spans 14 residues. Trimming pared 5 bases from V and 0 bases from J, leaving 12 bases between. The V gene's germline CDR1 is SGDLS and CDR2 YYNGEE.

The chain employs TRBV29-1 and TRBJ2-5; 7 bases agree with TRBD2. After removal of 1 base from V and 5 bases from J, the junction contained 1 base not matched to a gene. This CDR3 has 12 amino acids. Germline CDR1 and CDR2: SQVTM and ANQGSEA. CDR3 coding DNA: TGCAGCGTTGAAGTCGGGGGGGAGACCCAGTACTTC. It yields the protein CSVEVGGETQYF.

The rearrangement joins TRBV4-1 to TRBJ1-2; D uncertain. Germline values: CDR1 MGHRA, CDR2 YSYEKL. The CDR3 has 16 residues. V gave up 0 bases and J gave up 8 bases, with 19 bases separating them. CDR3 protein: CASSQDTLGIAGGYTF. The CDR3 nucleotides are TGCGCCAGCAGCCAAGATACTCTGGGGATTGCGGGGGGCTACACCTTC.

This chain joins TRBV5-4 and TRBJ2-6; 9 positions agree with TRBD1. The CDR3 runs 18 residues. Trimming removed 4 bases from V and 1 base from J; junction bases left unmatched: 9. Germline CDR1 SGHNT, CDR2 YYREEE (reference sequence). The CDR3 sequence: CASSPTGTGMSGANVLTF. CDR3 in DNA: TGTGCCAGCAGCCCAACTGGGACAGGGATGTCTGGGGCCAACGTCCTGACTTTC.

The gene calls are TRBV15 and TRBJ2-7; 8 bases map to TRBD1. V was clipped by 1 base and J by 3 bases; unmatched bases: 2. The length of the CDR3 is 14 residues. Per germline, CDR1 LNHNV and CDR2 YYDKDF (reference sequence). The CDR3 nucleotides are TGTGCCACCAGCAGAGGACAGGGGAGCTACGAGCAGTACTTC. This encodes CATSRGQGSYEQYF.

This clone appeared a few times. This chain uses TRBV7-9 with TRBJ2-3; a possible D gene is TRBD1 (5 bases). The CDR3 has 15 amino acids. The ends were cut back, 3 bases at V and 2 bases at J, with 12 bases in the middle. Germline V CDR1 and CDR2: SEHNR, FQNEAQ (reference sequence). CDR3 DNA sequence: TGTGCCAGCAGCTTCCGGACACTCAACACAGATACGCAGTATTTT. Encoded protein: CASSFRTLNTDTQYF.

The chain links TRBV29-1 to TRBJ2-1, with a tentative D call TRBD2 (6 bases). Germline V lookup: CDR1 SQVTM, CDR2 ANQGSEA. With 7 bases removed from V and 6 bases from J, the gap between germline ends came to 19 bases. The CDR3 is 14 amino acids. CDR3 bases: TGCAGCGCTCTGGACTACAGCGAGGTCAATGAGCAGTTCTTC. It specifies CSALDYSEVNEQFF.

V and J are TRBV7-8 and TRBJ2-6; D remains ambiguous. The CDR3 is 14 residues long. The germline V gene encodes CDR1 SGHVS and CDR2 FQNEAQ. The V end lost 5 bases, the J end lost 0 bases, and 5 bases lay between the germline ends. CDR3 sequence: CASSHSSGANVLTF. The CDR3 nucleotides are TGTGCCAGCAGCCACAGCTCTGGGGCCAACGTCCTGACTTTC.